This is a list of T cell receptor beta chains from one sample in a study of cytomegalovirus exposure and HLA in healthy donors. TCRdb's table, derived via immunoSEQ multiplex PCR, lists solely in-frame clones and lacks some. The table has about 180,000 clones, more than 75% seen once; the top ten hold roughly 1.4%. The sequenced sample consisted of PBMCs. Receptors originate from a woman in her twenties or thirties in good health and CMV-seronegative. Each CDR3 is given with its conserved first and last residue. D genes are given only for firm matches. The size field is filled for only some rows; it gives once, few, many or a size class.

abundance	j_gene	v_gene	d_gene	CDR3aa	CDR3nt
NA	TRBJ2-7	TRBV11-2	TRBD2	CASSLGEGTSGFLSYEQYF	TGTGCCAGCAGCTTAGGGGAGGGGACTAGCGGTTTTCTCTCCTACGAGCAGTACTTC
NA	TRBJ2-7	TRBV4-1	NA	CASSPYGTLSYEQYF	TGCGCCAGCAGCCCCTATGGGACACTCTCCTACGAGCAGTACTTC
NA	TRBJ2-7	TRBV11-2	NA	CASRTAPMTDSYEQYF	TGTGCCAGCAGAACCGCCCCAATGACAGACTCCTACGAGCAGTACTTC
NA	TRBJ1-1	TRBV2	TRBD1	CASENRGQNTEAFF	TGTGCCAGCGAAAACAGGGGGCAAAACACTGAAGCTTTCTTT
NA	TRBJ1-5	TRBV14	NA	CASSAGSLQPQHF	TGTGCCAGCAGCGCCGGGTCCTTACAGCCCCAGCATTTT
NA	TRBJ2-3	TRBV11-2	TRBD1	CASSLTGGADTQYF	TGTGCCAGCAGCTTAACAGGGGGCGCAGATACGCAGTATTTT
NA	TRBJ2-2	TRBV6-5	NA	CASSFTGAGELFF	TGTGCCAGCAGTTTTACAGGTGCCGGGGAGCTGTTTTTT
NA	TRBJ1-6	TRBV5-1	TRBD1	CASSSATGGASPLHF	TGCGCCAGCAGCTCAGCAACAGGGGGTGCCTCACCCCTCCACTTT
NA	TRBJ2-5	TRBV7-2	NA	CASSLGHQETQYF	TGTGCCAGCAGCTTAGGGCACCAAGAGACCCAGTACTTC
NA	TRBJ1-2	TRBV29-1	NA	CSVVSERGGGYTF	TGCAGCGTTGTTTCCGAACGCGGAGGGGGCTACACCTTC
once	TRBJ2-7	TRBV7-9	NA	CASSPHRESYEQYF	TGTGCCAGCAGCCCCCACAGGGAATCCTACGAGCAGTACTTC
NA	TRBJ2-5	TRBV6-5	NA	CASSRGTAPGSQYF	TGTGCCAGCAGCCGAGGAACAGCCCCGGGGTCCCAGTACTTC
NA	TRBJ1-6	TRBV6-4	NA	CASSLSYNSPLHF	TGTGCCAGCAGCTTATCGTATAATTCACCCCTCCACTTT
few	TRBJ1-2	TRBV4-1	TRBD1	CASSQNTLGGSGGYGYTF	TGCGCCAGCAGCCAGAACACTTTAGGGGGCTCAGGGGGCTATGGCTACACCTTC
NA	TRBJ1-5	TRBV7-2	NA	CASSTQGRSGNQPQHF	TGTGCCAGCAGCACACAGGGTCGGAGTGGCAATCAGCCCCAGCATTTT
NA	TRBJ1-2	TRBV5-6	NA	CASSPPTQSGGYTF	TGTGCCAGCAGCCCCCCGACGCAGTCGGGGGGCTACACCTTC
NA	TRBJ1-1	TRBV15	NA	CATSQRTVGRLHTEAFF	TGTGCCACCAGCCAGAGAACCGTAGGCAGGCTGCACACTGAAGCTTTCTTT
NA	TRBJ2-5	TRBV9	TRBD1	CASSPGQGNQETQYF	TGTGCCAGCAGCCCCGGACAGGGGAACCAAGAGACCCAGTACTTC
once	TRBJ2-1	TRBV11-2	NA	CASARGAAYNEQFF	TGTGCCAGCGCCAGGGGGGCTGCGTACAATGAGCAGTTCTTC
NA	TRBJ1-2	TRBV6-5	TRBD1	CASTINRGHGYTF	TGTGCCAGCACCATAAACAGGGGCCATGGCTACACCTTC
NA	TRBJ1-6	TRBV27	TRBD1	CASSPPQGVNSPLHF	TGTGCCAGCAGCCCCCCCCAGGGGGTTAATTCACCCCTCCACTTT
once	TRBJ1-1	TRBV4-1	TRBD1	CASSQDGMGQGENTEAFF	TGCGCCAGCAGCCAAGATGGGATGGGACAGGGTGAGAACACTGAAGCTTTCTTT
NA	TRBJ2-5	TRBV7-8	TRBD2	CASSPRGGSETQYF	TGTGCCAGCAGCCCCCGGGGGGGGTCAGAGACCCAGTACTTC
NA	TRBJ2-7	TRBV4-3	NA	CASSQDLWQIYEQYF	TGCGCCAGCAGCCAAGATTTGTGGCAGATCTACGAGCAGTACTTC